This T cell receptor beta chain originates from a study of cytomegalovirus exposure and HLA in healthy donors. PCR primers comprised 60 Vbeta and 13 Jbeta primers. Authors' analysis steps: Around 10 million of the about 80 million unique TCR beta chains counted in a later analysis were shared. Sequenced by immunoSEQ multiplex PCR; TCRdb stores in-frame clones only, minus some. V and J calls and clone size are copied from that table; D and trimming were computed from the DNA. The table shows 130,000 or so clones, with approximately 74% occurring only once. Germline V lookup: CDR1 MGHRA, CDR2 YSYEKL. CDR3 length: 15 residues. V was trimmed by 3 bases and J by 0 bases, leaving 11 bases between them.

Sequencing was carried out using PBMCs. This receptor was identified in a male donor in good health and CMV-seronegative. The chain joins TRBV4-1 to TRBJ1-2; tentative D call: TRBD1 (5 bases). The CDR3 sequence: CASSQGPQTNYGYTF. For the CDR3, the DNA is TGCGCCAGCAGCCAGGGGCCACAAACTAACTATGGCTACACCTTC.